The present T cell receptor beta chain was sequenced within a study of T cells in localized non-small cell lung cancer. Whole-study results and caveats: Adjacent lung had a median 57 of the 100 largest tumor clones.

Comment on this clone: Its antigen is unidentified.

Only in-frame clones appear in the TCRdb table, and some are missing; sequencing was by immunoSEQ multiplex PCR. The profile shows around 83,000 clones, around 81% of them singletons. V was clipped by 5 bases and J by 4 bases, with 18 bases between them. The V gene's germline CDR1 is SEHNR and CDR2 FQNEAQ (reference sequence). CDR3 length: 16 amino acids. The sequenced sample was PBMCs, obtained before any cancer treatment. The sequence was collected from a man aged 35 to 70 with stage II squamous cell lung carcinoma. The chain carries TRBV7-9 and TRBJ2-1; D is perhaps TRBD1 or TRBD2 (5 bases each). The CDR3 is CASSPAVAGSYNEQFF. In DNA form, the CDR3 reads TGTGCCAGCAGCCCAGCTGTGGCAGGGAGTTACAATGAGCAGTTCTTC.